The rows below give T cell receptor beta chains drawn from one sample of a study of T-cell memory formation after mild COVID-19. One entry per CDR3 protein, called by TCRdb with MiXCR from the 5' RACE reads. This sample has over 95,000 distinct CDR3 sequences, with over 20% found just once. Sequencing input: PBMCs or a T cell subset sorted from them (not recorded which). The receptor source for this set is a man aged 18-30 years who had mild COVID-19 (a few samples of this study predate the infection). Cell type and time point are not known. CDR3s include the opening cysteine and the closing phenylalanine or tryptophan. Fields, in order: clone size, D gene, V gene, J gene, CDR3 DNA, CDR3 protein. D genes are given only for firm matches. Clone size is not always given. Where it is, it says once, few, many or a class for expanded clones.

>-|-|TRBV5-1|TRBJ1-1
TGCGCCAGCAGGACAGGGAACACTGAAGCTTTCTTT
CASRTGNTEAFF
>many|TRBD1|TRBV7-3|TRBJ2-2
TGTGCCAGCAGCCCGACAGGGCCCGGGGAGCTGTTTTTT
CASSPTGPGELFF
>few|TRBD1|TRBV6-2/TRBV6-3|TRBJ1-1
TGTGCCAGCAGTACCCGGGACAGGGAGGTAGAGGGTACTGAAGCTTTCTTT
CASSTRDREVEGTEAFF
>few|-|TRBV7-2|TRBJ2-1
TGTGCCAGCAGGTTGGGGAATGAGCAGTTCTTC
CASRLGNEQFF
>-|TRBD1|TRBV6-5|TRBJ1-1
TGTGCCAGCAGTCTCCGGACAGGGGGCCTGGGGACTGAAGCTTTCTTT
CASSLRTGGLGTEAFF
>-|TRBD2|TRBV4-3|TRBJ2-7
TGCGCCAGCAGCGAACTAGCGGGGGGTCACTACGAGCAGTACTTC
CASSELAGGHYEQYF
>few|-|TRBV7-9|TRBJ2-5
TGTGCCAGCAGCCGTTGGATGGAGTCGCGAGAGACCCAGTACTTC
CASSRWMESRETQYF
>few|-|TRBV11-2|TRBJ2-3
TGTGCCAGCAGCTTGGGGCACAGGCTATATGAGGGCACAGATACGCAGTATTTT
CASSLGHRLYEGTDTQYF
>-|TRBD1|TRBV7-2|TRBJ1-2
TGTGCCAGCAGCTTACTCTCGCCCCAGGGGGACTATGGCTACACCTTC
CASSLLSPQGDYGYTF
>-|TRBD1|TRBV5-1|TRBJ1-1
TGCGCCAGCAGCGGGGGACAGGGCGTCACTGAAGCTTTCTTT
CASSGGQGVTEAFF
>-|-|TRBV4-3|TRBJ1-1
TGCGCCAGCAGCCACTATTCAGGGAACTCTGAAGCTTTCTTT
CASSHYSGNSEAFF
>-|-|TRBV10-3|TRBJ2-7
TGTGCCATCAGGCCCCCCGACATCTCCTACGAGCAGTACTTC
CAIRPPDISYEQYF
>few|-|TRBV12-3/TRBV12-4|TRBJ2-3
TGTGCCAGCAGCCTGCCTCCCACAGATACGCAGTATTTT
CASSLPPTDTQYF
>-|TRBD2|TRBV9|TRBJ2-1
TGTGCCAGCAGCGGCGGGGGGGCGGACAATGAGCAGTTCTTC
CASSGGGADNEQFF
>-|-|TRBV6-5|TRBJ2-5
TGTGCCAGCAGTGCCCCGGGCCCGGGGTACCAAGAGACCCAGTACTTC
CASSAPGPGYQETQYF
>few|-|TRBV5-1|TRBJ2-1
TGCGCCAGCAGCTTGAGGGGAAGAGGGACGGGTGAGCAGTTCTTC
CASSLRGRGTGEQFF
>few|-|TRBV5-1|TRBJ1-1
TGCGCCAGCAGCTTTGACGGGGCCGAAGCTTTCTTT
CASSFDGAEAFF
>few|-|TRBV27|TRBJ1-5
TGTGCCAGCAGTTTGAAAGGCCAGCCCCAGCATTTT
CASSLKGQPQHF
>-|-|TRBV6-2/TRBV6-3|TRBJ1-1
TGTGCCAGCAAGCAGGAAGATTACATGAACACTGAAGCTTTCTTT
CASKQEDYMNTEAFF
>-|TRBD2|TRBV30|TRBJ2-1
TGTGCCTGGAGTCTCGGACTAGCGGGGGGCCATGAGCAGTTCTTC
CAWSLGLAGGHEQFF
>few|-|TRBV5-4|TRBJ1-1
TGTGCCAGCAGCTTGGAGGCAGGGAACACTGAAGCTTTCTTT
CASSLEAGNTEAFF
>many|TRBD1|TRBV5-6|TRBJ1-4
TGTGCCAGCAGCCAGGGACAGGGAACTAATGAAAAACTGTTTTTT
CASSQGQGTNEKLFF
>once|-|TRBV7-9|TRBJ1-2
TGTGCCAGCAGCTTAAGCCGGACCCTCCGCCTCTATGGCTACACCTTC
CASSLSRTLRLYGYTF
>-|-|TRBV19|TRBJ2-7
TGTGCCAGTAGGCCGTCCTCCGGGTGGTCCTACGAGCAGTACTTC
CASRPSSGWSYEQYF
>-|-|TRBV5-1|TRBJ1-1
TGCGCCAGCAGCTTGGGGGGTGGGGGCCCCACTGAAGCTTTCTTT
CASSLGGGGPTEAFF
>few|TRBD1|TRBV5-1|TRBJ2-1
TGCGCCAGCAGCGTCCTACCCGGGACAGTTTACAATGAGCAGTTCTTC
CASSVLPGTVYNEQFF